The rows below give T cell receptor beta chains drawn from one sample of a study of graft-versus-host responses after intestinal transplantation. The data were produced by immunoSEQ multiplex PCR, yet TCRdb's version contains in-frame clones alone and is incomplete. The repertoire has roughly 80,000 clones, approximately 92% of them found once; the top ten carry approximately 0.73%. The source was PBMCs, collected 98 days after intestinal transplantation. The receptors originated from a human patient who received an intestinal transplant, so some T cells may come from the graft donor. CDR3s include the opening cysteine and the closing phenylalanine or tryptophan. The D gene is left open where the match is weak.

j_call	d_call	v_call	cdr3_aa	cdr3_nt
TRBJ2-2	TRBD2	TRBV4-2	CASSQELAVTGELFF	TGTGCCAGCAGCCAAGAACTAGCGGTCACCGGGGAGCTGTTTTTT
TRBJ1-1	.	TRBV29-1	CSVVSLMNTEAFF	TGCAGCGTTGTTAGTCTCATGAACACTGAAGCTTTCTTT
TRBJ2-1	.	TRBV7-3	CASSLNSGQTNEQFF	TGTGCCAGCAGCTTAAATAGCGGCCAAACAAATGAGCAGTTCTTC
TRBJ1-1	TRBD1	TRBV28	CASSRTGLSMNTEAFF	TGTGCCAGCAGTCGGACAGGGCTATCCATGAACACTGAAGCTTTCTTT
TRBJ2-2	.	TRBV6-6	CASKTGFANTGELFF	TGTGCCAGCAAAACGGGGTTCGCGAACACCGGGGAGCTGTTTTTT
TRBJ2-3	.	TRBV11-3	CASSLGHRESIDTQYF	TGTGCCAGCAGCTTAGGACACCGAGAGAGTATAGATACGCAGTATTTT
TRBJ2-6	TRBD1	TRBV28	CASSYPRQGGLPGANVLTF	TGTGCCAGCAGTTACCCTCGACAAGGGGGCCTACCTGGGGCCAACGTCCTGACTTTC
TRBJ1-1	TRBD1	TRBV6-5	CASSMGQLNTEAFF	TGTGCCAGCAGTATGGGACAGTTGAACACTGAAGCTTTCTTT
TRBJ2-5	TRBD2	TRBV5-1	CASSSLAGGQETQYF	TGCGCCAGCAGCTCACTAGCGGGAGGGCAAGAGACCCAGTACTTC
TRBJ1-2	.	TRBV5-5	CASSSRLVERANYGYTF	TGTGCCAGCAGCTCCCGTTTGGTGGAGCGGGCTAACTATGGCTACACCTTC
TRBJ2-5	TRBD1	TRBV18	CASSPRTGGAYAETQYF	TGTGCCAGCTCACCACGGACAGGGGGCGCATACGCAGAGACCCAGTACTTC
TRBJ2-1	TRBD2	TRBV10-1	CASSALADEQFF	TGCGCCAGCAGTGCTCTAGCGGATGAGCAGTTCTTC